The 20 T cell receptor beta chains below were found in one sample sequenced in a study of CD4 T cells in relation to SARS-CoV-2 and coronaviruses. No cognate antigen is known for these TCRs. The data were produced by immunoSEQ multiplex PCR, yet TCRdb's version contains in-frame clones alone and is incomplete. This repertoire shows 20,000 to 25,000 clones, 60% to 85% found once; its top ten account for about 17%. The unexposed donors gave CD4+ T cells in about 2010-2019, prior to COVID-19. The cells were cultured for about ten days before CD4+ T cells were isolated. Sequencing was carried out using CD4+ T cells from PBMCs, cultured in vitro. Receptors originate from a human donor in good health.

The table lists this clone with a count of one. V is TRBV12-5 and J is TRBJ2-4; 8 nucleotides line up with TRBD1. CDR3 length: 16 amino acids. With V trimmed by 7 bases and J by 6 bases, 14 bases remained unmatched. Per germline, CDR1 LGHNT and CDR2 FRNRAP. In DNA, the CDR3 is TGTGCTAGTGCCTACCCCGGACAGGGAATCTCAAACATTCAGTACTTC. The encoded protein is CASAYPGQGISNIQYF.

The chain combines TRBV27 with TRBJ2-5, with 8 bases matching TRBD1. The germline V gene encodes CDR1 MNHEY and CDR2 SMNVEV (reference sequence). The V and J ends lost 5 bases and 6 bases, in that order; junction bases with no gene match: 14. The CDR3 is 16 amino acids. The CDR3 DNA reads TGTGCCAGCAGTCCTTACACCGGGACAGGCTCGAAGACCCAGTACTTC. Residues: CASSPYTGTGSKTQYF.

The V and J genes are TRBV2 and TRBJ1-5; D is ambiguous. V shed 6 bases and J shed 5 bases, with 11 bases lying between them. In germline, CDR1 is SNHLY, CDR2 FYNNEI. This CDR3 spans 13 amino acids. The CDR3, as DNA: TGTGCCAGCAGCCGCACCGGGTATCAGCCCCAGCATTTT. This codes for CASSRTGYQPQHF.

The chain is built from TRBV10-1 and TRBJ1-1; perhaps TRBD1 as D (6 bases). CDR1 WNHNN and CDR2 SYGVQD come from the germline V gene (reference sequence). Between the trimmed V and J ends, which lost 2 bases and 2 bases, there was a span of 27 bases. The CDR3 extends over 20 amino acids. The CDR3 loop is CASSEPGQPSHILLNTEAFF. CDR3 bases: TGCGCCAGCAGTGAGCCAGGACAGCCGAGCCATATACTACTAAACACTGAAGCTTTCTTT.

The chain has TRBV5-1 and TRBJ2-1; 13 bases align to TRBD2. The length of the CDR3 is 15 residues. The V segment lost 2 bases and the J segment 8 bases; nucleotides outside the gene matches: 4. From germline, CDR1 is SGHRS and CDR2 YFSETQ. The DNA of the CDR3 is TGCGCCAGCAGCTTAACTAGCGGGAGGGCCTATGAGCAGTTCTTC. It yields the protein CASSLTSGRAYEQFF.

The chain links TRBV12-3 or TRBV12-4 to TRBJ1-1; maybe TRBD1 (6 bases). The length of the CDR3 is 12 residues. V shed 6 bases and J shed 6 bases, with 11 bases lying between them. In DNA form, the CDR3 reads TGTGCCAGCAGCAGGGGACTTGCTGAAGCTTTCTTT. Residues: CASSRGLAEAFF.

This chain links TRBV5-1 with TRBJ1-2; D is possibly TRBD1 (6 bases). CDR3 length equals 14 residues. Per germline, CDR1 SGHRS and CDR2 YFSETQ. The V gene lost 4 bases and the J gene lost 4 bases, with 14 bases spanning the gap. The CDR3 loop reads CASSPGTTAYGYTF. DNA for the CDR3: TGCGCCAGCAGCCCCGGGACAACGGCCTATGGCTACACCTTC.

This clone was seen only a few times. The rearrangement joins TRBV30 to TRBJ1-6; 11 nucleotides line up with TRBD1. The CDR3 is 13 residues long. The trim removed 3 bases at V and 9 bases at J, leaving 1 base unmatched. Germline V lookup: CDR1 GTSNPN, CDR2 SVGIG (reference sequence). CDR3 sequence: CAWSGQGASPLHF. The CDR3 DNA sequence: TGTGCCTGGAGCGGACAGGGGGCTTCACCCCTCCACTTT.

V and J are TRBV11-1 and TRBJ2-2; D is undetermined. In germline, CDR1 is SGHAT, CDR2 FQDESV (reference sequence). This CDR3 has 14 amino acids. The ends were cut back, 3 bases at V and 0 bases at J, with 5 bases in the middle. The CDR3 DNA is TGTGCCAGCAGCTTGGGAACGAACACCGGGGAGCTGTTTTTT. Amino acids: CASSLGTNTGELFF.

The rearrangement joins TRBV10-3 to TRBJ1-1; maybe TRBD1 (6 bases). The ends were cut back, 7 bases at V and 1 base at J, with 13 bases in the middle. CDR3 size: 14 residues. Germline V CDR1 and CDR2: ENHRY, SYGVKD. In DNA form, the CDR3 reads TGTGCCATCATACAGGGAGAAGGGAACACTGAAGCTTTCTTT. It yields the protein CAIIQGEGNTEAFF.

V gene TRBV30 combines with J gene TRBJ1-4; D unclear. The CDR3 covers 14 residues. The germline CDR1 and CDR2 sequences are GTSNPN and SVGIG (reference sequence). V was cut by 7 bases and J by 3 bases, with 15 bases left in between. CDR3 loop: CALRPSKANEKLFF. As DNA, the CDR3 is TGTGCCTTAAGGCCCTCGAAGGCTAATGAAAAACTGTTTTTT.

The chain uses TRBV7-2 and TRBJ2-6, with 13 bases that match TRBD2. Germline V gene data show CDR1 as SGHTA and CDR2 as FQGNSA. The CDR3 covers 18 residues. V lost 4 bases to trimming and J lost 0 bases; unmatched junction nucleotides: 3. The CDR3 is CASSSGLAGSSGANVLTF. In DNA form, the CDR3 reads TGTGCCAGCAGCTCGGGACTAGCGGGGAGCTCTGGGGCCAACGTCCTGACTTTC.

The chain uses TRBV11-2 and TRBJ1-2; D call uncertain. The CDR3 is 11 amino acids. Trimming removed 0 bases at V and 8 bases at J, with 4 bases between. The germline CDR1 and CDR2 sequences are SGHAT and FQNNGV. Here the CDR3 DNA reads TGTGCCAGCAGCTTAGAGAGGGGCTACACCTTC. It is translated as CASSLERGYTF.

This chain links TRBV6-1 with TRBJ2-3; D uncertain. Germline V gene lookup returns CDR1 MNHNS and CDR2 SASEGT. The CDR3 totals 14 residues. Trimming removed 2 bases at V and 2 bases at J, with 8 bases between. CDR3 amino acids: CASSESPYTDTQYF. DNA of the CDR3: TGTGCCAGCAGTGAAAGCCCGTACACAGATACGCAGTATTTT.

Written as DNA, the CDR3 is TGTGCCAGCAAAACGGGACAGGGTTACGAGCAGTACTTC. Residues: CASKTGQGYEQYF. The chain carries TRBV6-5 and TRBJ2-7, with 9 bases matching TRBD1. Germline CDR1 reads MNHEY; CDR2 reads SVGAGI. J lost 4 bases, V lost 7 bases, and 5 bases had no gene match. The CDR3 spans 13 residues.

This rearrangement joins TRBV30 to TRBJ1-1; no definite D call. The CDR3 has 11 amino acids. Trimming removed 3 bases from V and 6 bases from J, with 8 bases in between. CDR1 is GTSNPN, CDR2 SVGIG, per germline (reference sequence). The CDR3 sequence: CAWSGFAEAFF. Here the CDR3 DNA reads TGTGCCTGGAGCGGCTTTGCTGAAGCTTTCTTT.

The chain has TRBV5-1 and TRBJ2-5, with a tentative D call TRBD1 (6 bases). Germline assignment: CDR1 SGHRS and CDR2 YFSETQ. Trimming took 4 bases from V and 0 from J, leaving 10 bases between them. The CDR3 runs 14 residues. The CDR3 protein is CASSGGQYQETQYF. DNA of the CDR3: TGCGCCAGCAGCGGAGGACAGTACCAAGAGACCCAGTACTTC.

CDR3 DNA sequence: TGTGCTAGTGGTTCCCACCGGGACAGGAACTACGAGCAGTACTTC. This gives the protein CASGSHRDRNYEQYF. This chain uses TRBV12-5 with TRBJ2-7, with TRBD1 matching over 8 bases. V shed 4 bases and J 3 bases; nucleotides not matched to a gene: 8. The germline CDR1 and CDR2 sequences are LGHNT and FRNRAP. The CDR3 loop spans 15 amino acids. The full variable domain, with the rest looked up from reference TRBV12-5 and TRBJ2-7, is DARVTQTPRHKVTEMGQEVTMRCQPILGHNTVFWYRQTMMQGLELLAYFRNRAPLDDSGMPKDRFSAEMPDATLATLKIQPSEPRDSAVYFCASGSHRDRNYEQYFGPGTRLTVT.

This chain connects TRBV6-1 to TRBJ1-2; 12 bases line up with TRBD1. The CDR3 covers 16 residues. Germline V lookup: CDR1 MNHNS, CDR2 SASEGT. J lost 4 bases, V lost 3 bases, and 6 bases had no gene match. This CDR3 reads CASSEGTGGDSYGYTF. The CDR3 region has the DNA TGTGCCAGCAGTGAGGGGACAGGGGGCGACAGCTATGGCTACACCTTC.

The gene calls are TRBV4-2 and TRBJ2-1; the match to TRBD2 covers 8 bases. The germline gives CDR1 LGHNA, CDR2 YNFKEQ. CDR3 size: 16 residues. Losses at the gene ends were 7 bases for V and 6 bases for J; bases not matched to a gene: 14. CDR3 bases: TGTGCCAGCACCCTGAAAGCGGGAGCAGGGGTCAATGAGCAGTTCTTC. This encodes CASTLKAGAGVNEQFF.